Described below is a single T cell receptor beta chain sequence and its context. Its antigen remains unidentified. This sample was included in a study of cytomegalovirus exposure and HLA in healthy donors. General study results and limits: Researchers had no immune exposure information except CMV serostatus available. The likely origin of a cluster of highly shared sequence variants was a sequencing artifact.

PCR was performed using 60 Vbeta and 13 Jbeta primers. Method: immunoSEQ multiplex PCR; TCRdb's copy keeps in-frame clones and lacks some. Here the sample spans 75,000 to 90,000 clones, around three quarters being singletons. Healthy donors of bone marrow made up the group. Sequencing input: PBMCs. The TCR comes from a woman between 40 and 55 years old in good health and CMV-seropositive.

CDR3 loop: CASSPTSTGGRKTQYF. CDR3 sequence (DNA): TGTGCCAGTAGTCCGACATCAACAGGGGGTCGCAAGACCCAGTACTTC. This chain joins TRBV19 and TRBJ2-5; 8 bases map to TRBD1. Germline CDR1 and CDR2: LNHDA and SQIVND (reference sequence). After removal of 5 bases from V and 6 bases from J, the junction contained 14 bases not matched to a gene. The CDR3 consists of 16 residues.